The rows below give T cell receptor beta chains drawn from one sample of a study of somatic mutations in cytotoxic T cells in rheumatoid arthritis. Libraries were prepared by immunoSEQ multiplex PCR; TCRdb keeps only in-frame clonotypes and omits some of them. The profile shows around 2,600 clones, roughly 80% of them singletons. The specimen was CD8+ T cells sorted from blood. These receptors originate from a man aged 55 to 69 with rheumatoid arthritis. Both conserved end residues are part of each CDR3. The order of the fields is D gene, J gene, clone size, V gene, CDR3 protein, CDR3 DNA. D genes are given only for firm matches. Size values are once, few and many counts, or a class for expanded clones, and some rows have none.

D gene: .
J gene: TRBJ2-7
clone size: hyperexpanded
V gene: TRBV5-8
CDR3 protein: CASSLASYEQYF
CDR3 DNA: TGTGCCAGCAGCTTGGCCAGCTACGAGCAGTACTTC

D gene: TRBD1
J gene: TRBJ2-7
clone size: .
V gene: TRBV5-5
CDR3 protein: CASSLGTRAGTGIGEQYF
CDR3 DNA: TGTGCCAGCAGCTTGGGTACAAGAGCTGGGACAGGGATAGGAGAGCAGTACTTC

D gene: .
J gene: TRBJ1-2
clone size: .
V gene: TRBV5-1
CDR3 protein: CASSLGRQLYGYTF
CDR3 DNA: TGCGCCAGCAGCTTGGGTCGACAGCTCTATGGCTACACCTTC

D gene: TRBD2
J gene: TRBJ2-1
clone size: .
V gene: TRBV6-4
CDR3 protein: CASSEGMGTISYNEQFF
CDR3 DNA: TGTGCCAGCAGTGAGGGCATGGGGACTATCTCCTACAATGAGCAGTTCTTC

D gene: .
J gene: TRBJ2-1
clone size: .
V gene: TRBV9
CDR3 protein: CASSAPGRDWEQFF
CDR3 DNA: TGTGCCAGCAGCGCCCCGGGTAGGGACTGGGAGCAGTTCTTC

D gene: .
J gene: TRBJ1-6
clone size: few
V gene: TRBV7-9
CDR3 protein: CASSALVQDNSPLHF
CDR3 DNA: TGTGCCAGCAGCGCATTGGTACAGGATAATTCACCCCTCCACTTT

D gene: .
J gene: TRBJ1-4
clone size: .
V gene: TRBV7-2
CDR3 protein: CASPSRETNEKLFF
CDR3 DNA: TGTGCCAGCCCCAGCAGGGAAACTAATGAAAAACTGTTTTTT

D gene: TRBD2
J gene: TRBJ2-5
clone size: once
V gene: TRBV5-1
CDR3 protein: CASSLILAEETQYF
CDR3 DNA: TGCGCCAGCAGCTTGATCCTAGCGGAAGAGACCCAGTACTTC

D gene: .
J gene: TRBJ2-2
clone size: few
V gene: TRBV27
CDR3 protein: CASSPSGYTGELFF
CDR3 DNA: TGTGCCAGCAGTCCTTCAGGATACACCGGGGAGCTGTTTTTT

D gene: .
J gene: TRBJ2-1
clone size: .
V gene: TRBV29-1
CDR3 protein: CSVEDFGAGRLNEQFF
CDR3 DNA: TGCAGCGTTGAAGATTTCGGGGCGGGGCGTCTCAATGAGCAGTTCTTC

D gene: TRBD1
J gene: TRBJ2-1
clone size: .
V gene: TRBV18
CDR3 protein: CASSLTGGSYNEQFF
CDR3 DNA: TGTGCCAGCTCTCTCACAGGGGGATCCTACAATGAGCAGTTCTTC

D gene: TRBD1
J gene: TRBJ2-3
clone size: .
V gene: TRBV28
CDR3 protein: CASSPGTDTDTQYF
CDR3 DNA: TGTGCCAGCAGCCCCGGGACAGACACAGATACGCAGTATTTT